These T cell receptor beta chains were read from a single sample in a study of molecular identifiers for immune sequencing clone quantification. MiXCR, applied by TCRdb to the PCR reads, yields one record per CDR3 protein. The sample has about 330,000 distinct CDR3 sequences; roughly 24% are singletons. Material: naive CD8+ T cells from blood, with Jurkat cell RNA spiked in. These receptors were collected from a human donor in good health. Some libraries in this study had Jurkat cell RNA spiked in. Both conserved end residues are part of each CDR3. D genes are given only for firm matches. Expanded clones are given a class, and other clones once, few, many or no size at all.

CDR3 DNA: TGCAGCGTCCGGGACAACTATAATGAAAAACTGTTTTTT
CDR3 protein: CSVRDNYNEKLFF
J gene: TRBJ1-4
clone size: few
D gene: NA
V gene: TRBV29-1

CDR3 DNA: TGTGCCGGCAGTTACACCCTAGCGGGACCCGGGGAGCTGTTTTTT
CDR3 protein: CAGSYTLAGPGELFF
J gene: TRBJ2-2
clone size: NA
D gene: TRBD2
V gene: TRBV6-6

CDR3 DNA: TGCGCCAGCAGCTTGGCCATCCAAGAGACCCAGTACTTC
CDR3 protein: CASSLAIQETQYF
J gene: TRBJ2-5
clone size: many
D gene: NA
V gene: TRBV5-1

CDR3 DNA: TGTGCCAGCATTGTCCTCTCTGGGGCCAACGTCCTGACTTTC
CDR3 protein: CASIVLSGANVLTF
J gene: TRBJ2-6
clone size: many
D gene: NA
V gene: TRBV2

CDR3 DNA: TGTGCCAGCAGCTCTCAGGGTCCTGGCTATGGCTACACCTTC
CDR3 protein: CASSSQGPGYGYTF
J gene: TRBJ1-2
clone size: few
D gene: NA
V gene: TRBV7-2

CDR3 DNA: TGTGCCAGCAGCTTAGTACCGGGACAACCCTATGGCTACACCTTC
CDR3 protein: CASSLVPGQPYGYTF
J gene: TRBJ1-2
clone size: few
D gene: NA
V gene: TRBV11-2

CDR3 DNA: TGTGCCAGCAGCTTACAGGGTGACGAGCAGTACTTC
CDR3 protein: CASSLQGDEQYF
J gene: TRBJ2-7
clone size: NA
D gene: NA
V gene: TRBV13

CDR3 DNA: TGTGCCAGCAGCTGGACCGGGGGCGGTGAAAAACTGTTTTTT
CDR3 protein: CASSWTGGGEKLFF
J gene: TRBJ1-4
clone size: many
D gene: NA
V gene: TRBV7-2

CDR3 DNA: TGTGCCAGCAGCTTACGGCTAGCGGGAGGGCAGTCCTACGAGCAGTACTTC
CDR3 protein: CASSLRLAGGQSYEQYF
J gene: TRBJ2-7
clone size: NA
D gene: TRBD2
V gene: TRBV13

CDR3 DNA: TGCAGCGCCCGGTCGGGAGTCCCCGAGCAGTACTTC
CDR3 protein: CSARSGVPEQYF
J gene: TRBJ2-7
clone size: many
D gene: NA
V gene: TRBV29-1

CDR3 DNA: TGTGCCAGCAGCTTGTTAGGACAGAACTATGGCTACGCCTTC
CDR3 protein: CASSLLGQNYGYAF
J gene: TRBJ1-2
clone size: NA
D gene: NA
V gene: TRBV13

CDR3 DNA: TGCAGTGCTAGAGATTCGAGGGGCCCACGTCAAGGGGCCAACGTCCTGACTTTC
CDR3 protein: CSARDSRGPRQGANVLTF
J gene: TRBJ2-6
clone size: NA
D gene: NA
V gene: TRBV20-1

CDR3 DNA: TGTGCCAGCAGTTACTTGCTCGGAAACACTGAAGCTTTCTTT
CDR3 protein: CASSYLLGNTEAFF
J gene: TRBJ1-1
clone size: few
D gene: NA
V gene: TRBV12-3/TRBV12-4

CDR3 DNA: TGTGCCAGCAGGAATAAGTACCAAGAGACCCAGTACTTC
CDR3 protein: CASRNKYQETQYF
J gene: TRBJ2-5
clone size: few
D gene: NA
V gene: TRBV7-2

CDR3 DNA: TGCAGCGTTGAAGATCTCTTCGATGACAGGGGACATTACAATGAGCAGTTCTTC
CDR3 protein: CSVEDLFDDRGHYNEQFF
J gene: TRBJ2-1
clone size: few
D gene: TRBD1
V gene: TRBV29-1

CDR3 DNA: TGTGCCAGCAGCCACGACGGCAGCTCTGGAAACACCATATATTTT
CDR3 protein: CASSHDGSSGNTIYF
J gene: TRBJ1-3
clone size: many
D gene: NA
V gene: TRBV3-1

CDR3 DNA: TGTGCCAGCAGTCCGGGGACTAGCGGGAGAAGGGCCTACGAGCAGTACTTC
CDR3 protein: CASSPGTSGRRAYEQYF
J gene: TRBJ2-7
clone size: many
D gene: TRBD2
V gene: TRBV28

CDR3 DNA: TGCGCCAGCAGCCAAGAGGTCCGGGTCCTTCGCGCAGATACGCAGTATTTT
CDR3 protein: CASSQEVRVLRADTQYF
J gene: TRBJ2-3
clone size: few
D gene: NA
V gene: TRBV4-1

CDR3 DNA: TGCAGCGTTGAAGGGACTAGCAGCGCTAAGCAGTTCTTC
CDR3 protein: CSVEGTSSAKQFF
J gene: TRBJ2-1
clone size: NA
D gene: TRBD2
V gene: TRBV29-1

CDR3 DNA: TGTGCCGCGGGAGGCCCCGGGGAGCAGCCCCAGCATTTT
CDR3 protein: CAAGGPGEQPQHF
J gene: TRBJ1-5
clone size: few
D gene: NA
V gene: TRBV19

CDR3 DNA: TGCAGCGTGGAGACAGGGTCCGCCTATGGCTACACCTTC
CDR3 protein: CSVETGSAYGYTF
J gene: TRBJ1-2
clone size: many
D gene: TRBD1
V gene: TRBV29-1

CDR3 DNA: TGTGCCACCAGTGATTTGGGTATGGTCGGACCACCTACGAACACCGGGGAGCTGTTTTTT
CDR3 protein: CATSDLGMVGPPTNTGELFF
J gene: TRBJ2-2
clone size: few
D gene: NA
V gene: TRBV24-1

CDR3 DNA: TGTGCCAGTGGCGTTTCGCTAGAAAAACTGTTTTTT
CDR3 protein: CASGVSLEKLFF
J gene: TRBJ1-4
clone size: NA
D gene: NA
V gene: TRBV7-9

CDR3 DNA: TGCAGTGCCGTCCTACAGGGGTGGGTAGATACGCAGTATTTT
CDR3 protein: CSAVLQGWVDTQYF
J gene: TRBJ2-3
clone size: NA
D gene: TRBD1
V gene: TRBV20-1

CDR3 DNA: TGTGCCAGCGCGGTATATAGCGGGGGGCCGAGGCATACGCAGTATTTT
CDR3 protein: CASAVYSGGPRHTQYF
J gene: TRBJ2-3
clone size: NA
D gene: TRBD2
V gene: TRBV12-3/TRBV12-4

CDR3 DNA: TGTGCCAGCAGTTACTCGAACAGAAACTATGGCTACACCTTC
CDR3 protein: CASSYSNRNYGYTF
J gene: TRBJ1-2
clone size: many
D gene: NA
V gene: TRBV6-5

CDR3 DNA: TGTGCCAGCAGTTCCGACGCACACCCTGGAAACACCATATATTTT
CDR3 protein: CASSSDAHPGNTIYF
J gene: TRBJ1-3
clone size: NA
D gene: NA
V gene: TRBV27

CDR3 DNA: TGTGCCAGTAGCCAGGAAGACACGCAGTATTTT
CDR3 protein: CASSQEDTQYF
J gene: TRBJ2-3
clone size: NA
D gene: NA
V gene: TRBV19

CDR3 DNA: TGCGCCAGCAGCCAAGATGGGGAGGGAAGGGAGCAGTACTTC
CDR3 protein: CASSQDGEGREQYF
J gene: TRBJ2-7
clone size: many
D gene: TRBD2
V gene: TRBV4-3

CDR3 DNA: TGTGCCAGCAGTTTAGTTGCAGGGGAAGAGACCCAGTACTTC
CDR3 protein: CASSLVAGEETQYF
J gene: TRBJ2-5
clone size: NA
D gene: NA
V gene: TRBV27

CDR3 DNA: TGTGCCAGCAGCTGGCGCGGGGACCAGTACTTC
CDR3 protein: CASSWRGDQYF
J gene: TRBJ2-7
clone size: many
D gene: NA
V gene: TRBV7-9

CDR3 DNA: TGTGCCAGCAGCCTCCGGGACAGGGGATACACAGATACGCAGTATTTT
CDR3 protein: CASSLRDRGYTDTQYF
J gene: TRBJ2-3
clone size: NA
D gene: TRBD1
V gene: TRBV3-1

CDR3 DNA: TGTGCCAGCAGTCCGCAGACTAGCCGCTCCTACAATGAGCAGTTCTTC
CDR3 protein: CASSPQTSRSYNEQFF
J gene: TRBJ2-1
clone size: many
D gene: TRBD2
V gene: TRBV7-3

CDR3 DNA: TGTGCCAGCAGCTTAAGTTCGACAGGACCTACCTATGGCTACACCTTC
CDR3 protein: CASSLSSTGPTYGYTF
J gene: TRBJ1-2
clone size: few
D gene: NA
V gene: TRBV7-9

CDR3 DNA: TGCAGTGCTAGAGCCCAGGAGGAAGAAAAACTGGTTTTT
CDR3 protein: CSARAQEEEKLVF
J gene: TRBJ1-4
clone size: NA
D gene: NA
V gene: TRBV20-1

CDR3 DNA: TGTGCCAGCAGCTTGGCATCCGCTGGGGCCGACGTCCTGACTTTC
CDR3 protein: CASSLASAGADVLTF
J gene: TRBJ2-6
clone size: NA
D gene: NA
V gene: TRBV7-9

CDR3 DNA: TGCGCCAGCAGCCAAGGGACAGCACACCAGCCCCAGCATTTT
CDR3 protein: CASSQGTAHQPQHF
J gene: TRBJ1-5
clone size: many
D gene: NA
V gene: TRBV4-3

CDR3 DNA: TGTGCCAGCAGCCAGGTAGCGGGAGTGGAGCAGTACTTC
CDR3 protein: CASSQVAGVEQYF
J gene: TRBJ2-7
clone size: many
D gene: TRBD2
V gene: TRBV4-2

CDR3 DNA: TGTGCCTGGAGTACAGAGGGGGGACCGCACTTC
CDR3 protein: CAWSTEGGPHF
J gene: TRBJ2-7
clone size: NA
D gene: NA
V gene: TRBV30

CDR3 DNA: TGTGCCAGCAGTTACTCCGGGGGTTACACTGAAGCTTTCTTT
CDR3 protein: CASSYSGGYTEAFF
J gene: TRBJ1-1
clone size: many
D gene: NA
V gene: TRBV6-5

CDR3 DNA: TGTGCCAGCAGTTTTGGTGGTTGGCCCAAATTC
CDR3 protein: CASSFGGWPKF
J gene: TRBJ2-7
clone size: many
D gene: NA
V gene: TRBV28

CDR3 DNA: TGTGCCAGCAGCGTAGGGGTAGGGAGAGACACCGGGGAGCTGTTTTTT
CDR3 protein: CASSVGVGRDTGELFF
J gene: TRBJ2-2
clone size: few
D gene: NA
V gene: TRBV9

CDR3 DNA: TGTGCCAGCAGTGCCTTCAGGAGCGAGTACTACGAGCAGTACTTC
CDR3 protein: CASSAFRSEYYEQYF
J gene: TRBJ2-7
clone size: few
D gene: NA
V gene: TRBV2

CDR3 DNA: TGTGCCAGCAGCGTCGTTTGGGATACGCAGTATTTT
CDR3 protein: CASSVVWDTQYF
J gene: TRBJ2-3
clone size: NA
D gene: NA
V gene: TRBV13

CDR3 DNA: TGCAGTGCTTTCCCATTATTCGGGACAGGGCGTGAAACTAATGAAAAACTGTTTTTT
CDR3 protein: CSAFPLFGTGRETNEKLFF
J gene: TRBJ1-4
clone size: few
D gene: TRBD1
V gene: TRBV20-1

CDR3 DNA: TGTGCCAGCAGCCCAAGGGAGTCCACAGATACGCAGTATTTT
CDR3 protein: CASSPRESTDTQYF
J gene: TRBJ2-3
clone size: many
D gene: NA
V gene: TRBV7-6

CDR3 DNA: TGTGCCAGTAGAGACCCGGACAGGAATCAGCCCCGGCATTTT
CDR3 protein: CASRDPDRNQPRHF
J gene: TRBJ1-5
clone size: NA
D gene: TRBD1
V gene: TRBV19

CDR3 DNA: TGTGCCAGCAGTTACAGTTCAGGAACCACCTACGAGCAGTACTTC
CDR3 protein: CASSYSSGTTYEQYF
J gene: TRBJ2-7
clone size: NA
D gene: NA
V gene: TRBV6-5

CDR3 DNA: TGCACCAGCAGCCACAAAGGTTGGGATAGCAATCAGCCCCAGCATTTT
CDR3 protein: CTSSHKGWDSNQPQHF
J gene: TRBJ1-5
clone size: NA
D gene: NA
V gene: TRBV4-1

CDR3 DNA: TGTGCCAGCAGTAGGCCTACCTCCTACGAGCAGTACTTC
CDR3 protein: CASSRPTSYEQYF
J gene: TRBJ2-7
clone size: many
D gene: NA
V gene: TRBV7-2

CDR3 DNA: TGCGCCAGCAGAGGGTATACCCGGGAGCTGTTTTTT
CDR3 protein: CASRGYTRELFF
J gene: TRBJ2-2
clone size: NA
D gene: NA
V gene: TRBV10-1

CDR3 DNA: TGTGCCAGCTGGGGCGGTTATCAGCCCCAGCATTTT
CDR3 protein: CASWGGYQPQHF
J gene: TRBJ1-5
clone size: few
D gene: NA
V gene: TRBV19